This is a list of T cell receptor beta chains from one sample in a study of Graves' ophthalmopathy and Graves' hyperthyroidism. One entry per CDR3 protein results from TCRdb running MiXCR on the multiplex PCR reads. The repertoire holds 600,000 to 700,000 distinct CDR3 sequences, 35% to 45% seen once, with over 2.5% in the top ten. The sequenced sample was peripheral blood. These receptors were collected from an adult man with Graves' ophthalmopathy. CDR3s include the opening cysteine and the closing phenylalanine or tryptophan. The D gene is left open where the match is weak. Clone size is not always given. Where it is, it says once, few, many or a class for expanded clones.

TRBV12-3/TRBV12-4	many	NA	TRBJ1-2	CASSIFERGYTF	TGTGCCAGCAGTATCTTTGAACGTGGCTACACCTTC
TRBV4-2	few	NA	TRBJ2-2	CASSATWGTGELFF	TGTGCCAGCAGCGCGACCTGGGGCACCGGGGAGCTGTTTTTT
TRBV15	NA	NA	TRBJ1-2	CATSREGGCGYTF	TGTGCCACCAGCAGAGAGGGGGGCTGTGGCTACACCTTC
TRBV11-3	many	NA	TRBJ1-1	CASSTDRRNTEAFF	TGTGCCAGCAGCACCGACAGGCGGAACACTGAAGCTTTCTTT
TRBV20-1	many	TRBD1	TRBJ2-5	CSVAGTGDETQYF	TGCAGTGTAGCTGGGACAGGGGACGAGACCCAGTACTTC
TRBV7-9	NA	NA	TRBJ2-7	CASSQIPGSAYEQYF	TGTGCCAGCAGTCAAATTCCGGGGTCAGCCTACGAGCAGTACTTC
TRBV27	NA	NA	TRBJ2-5	CASSPLLGRGETQYF	TGTGCCAGCAGTCCCCTTCTCGGGAGAGGAGAGACCCAGTACTTC
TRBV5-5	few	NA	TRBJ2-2	CASSSLTGTGELFF	TGTGCCAGCAGCTCCTTGACAGGCACCGGGGAGCTGTTTTTT
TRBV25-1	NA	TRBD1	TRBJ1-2	CASSEPSGQGRYGYTF	TGTGCCAGCAGTGAACCATCGGGACAGGGCCGCTATGGCTACACCTTC
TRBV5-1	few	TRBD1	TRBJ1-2	CASSLGGREDRAYGYTF	TGTGCCAGCAGCTTGGGGGGTCGTGAGGACAGGGCTTATGGCTACACCTTC
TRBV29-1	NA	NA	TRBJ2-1	CSVNRNEQFF	TGCAGCGTAAATAGGAATGAGCAGTTCTTC
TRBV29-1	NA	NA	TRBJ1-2	CSAASGDYTF	TGCAGCGCAGCTAGCGGGGACTACACCTTC
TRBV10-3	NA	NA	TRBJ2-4	CAISESRLVSRNIQYF	TGTGCCATCAGTGAGTCTCGACTAGTCAGTAGGAACATTCAGTACTTC
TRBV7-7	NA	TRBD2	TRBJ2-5	CASSQSGRAQETQYF	TGTGCCAGCAGCCAGAGCGGGAGGGCCCAAGAGACCCAGTACTTC
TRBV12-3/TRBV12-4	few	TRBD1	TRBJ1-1	CASSLETGTAINTEAFF	TGTGCCAGCAGCTTGGAAACAGGGACAGCGATAAACACTGAAGCTTTCTTT
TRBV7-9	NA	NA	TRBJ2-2	CASSPGSLMYTGELFF	TGTGCCAGCAGCCCGGGGTCCCTTATGTACACCGGGGAGCTGTTTTTT
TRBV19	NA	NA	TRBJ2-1	CASSISKLADEQFF	TGTGCCAGTAGTATATCGAAACTAGCAGACGAGCAGTTCTTC
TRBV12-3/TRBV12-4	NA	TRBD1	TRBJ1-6	CASSNSGQGYSPLHF	TGTGCCAGCAGTAATTCGGGACAGGGGTATTCACCCCTCCACTTT
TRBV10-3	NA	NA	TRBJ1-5	CAISVSTTGNQPQHF	TGTGCCATCAGTGTCTCGACGACGGGCAATCAGCCCCAGCATTTT
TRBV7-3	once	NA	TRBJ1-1	CARSYTEAFF	TGTGCCAGGAGCTACACTGAAGCTTTCTTT
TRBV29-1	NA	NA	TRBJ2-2	CSVEDGAVAGELFF	TGCAGCGTTGAAGATGGGGCCGTCGCCGGGGAGCTGTTTTTT
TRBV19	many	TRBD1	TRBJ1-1	CASSIRQGTVMNTEAFF	TGTGCCAGTAGTATACGGCAGGGGACAGTCATGAACACTGAAGCTTTCTTT
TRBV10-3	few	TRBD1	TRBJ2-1	CAIRGGQGISNEQFF	TGTGCCATCAGGGGGGGACAGGGAATCTCCAATGAGCAGTTCTTC
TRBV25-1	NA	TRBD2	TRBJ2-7	CASSQDPGSGAYEQYF	TGTGCCAGCAGCCAAGATCCGGGCAGCGGGGCCTACGAGCAGTACTTC
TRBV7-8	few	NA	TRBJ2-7	CASSYSLMYEQYF	TGTGCCAGCAGTTACTCCTTAATGTACGAGCAGTACTTC
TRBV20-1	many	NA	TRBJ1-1	CSARDLREAFF	TGCAGTGCTAGAGATTTGAGGGAAGCTTTCTTT
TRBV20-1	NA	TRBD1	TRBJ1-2	CSALRTGVNYGYTF	TGCAGTGCTCTCCGGACAGGGGTTAACTATGGCTACACCTTC
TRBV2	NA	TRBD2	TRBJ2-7	CASQGAGTSSEQYF	TGTGCCAGCCAAGGGGCAGGGACTAGCTCCGAGCAGTACTTC
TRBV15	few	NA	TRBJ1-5	CATSRVRLAFETQHF	TGTGCCACCAGCAGAGTCCGGTTAGCGTTCGAGACCCAGCATTTT